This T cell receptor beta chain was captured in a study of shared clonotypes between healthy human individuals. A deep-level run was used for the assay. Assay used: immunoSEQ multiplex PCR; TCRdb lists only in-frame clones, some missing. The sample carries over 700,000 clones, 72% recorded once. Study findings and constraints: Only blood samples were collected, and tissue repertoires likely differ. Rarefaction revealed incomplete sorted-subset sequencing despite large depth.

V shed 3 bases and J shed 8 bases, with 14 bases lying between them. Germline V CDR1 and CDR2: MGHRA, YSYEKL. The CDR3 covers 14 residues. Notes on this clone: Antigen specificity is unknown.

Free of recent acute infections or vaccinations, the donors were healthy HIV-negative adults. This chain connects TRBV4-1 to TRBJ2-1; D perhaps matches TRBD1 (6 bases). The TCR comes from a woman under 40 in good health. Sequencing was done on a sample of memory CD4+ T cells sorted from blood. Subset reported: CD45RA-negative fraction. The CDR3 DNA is TGCGCCAGCAGCCAGAGTCCGGCAGGGGATGAGCAGTTCTTC. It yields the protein CASSQSPAGDEQFF.